This T cell receptor beta chain emerged from a study of blood T cell repertoires in COVID-19. Study at large: From T cells, B-cell-depleted T cells, or PBMCs came the material, which was cDNA or gDNA.

Germline lookup yields CDR1 ENHRY and CDR2 SYGVKD. The V and J ends lost 10 bases and 5 bases, in that order; junction bases with no gene match: 21. The CDR3 extends over 18 amino acids. Method: immunoSEQ multiplex PCR; TCRdb's copy keeps in-frame clones and lacks some. There are about 98,000 clones in the sample; more than 75% occur only once, and 10% to 13% lies in the top ten. The specimen was peripheral blood. V usage is TRBV10-3 and J usage is TRBJ2-3; 10 nucleotides agree with TRBD2. This TCR came from a middle-aged man with acute or convalescent COVID-19. CDR3 sequence: CATSPGSGRAKEGDTQYF. CDR3 in DNA: TGTGCCACCAGCCCAGGAAGCGGGAGGGCCAAGGAAGGAGATACGCAGTATTTT.